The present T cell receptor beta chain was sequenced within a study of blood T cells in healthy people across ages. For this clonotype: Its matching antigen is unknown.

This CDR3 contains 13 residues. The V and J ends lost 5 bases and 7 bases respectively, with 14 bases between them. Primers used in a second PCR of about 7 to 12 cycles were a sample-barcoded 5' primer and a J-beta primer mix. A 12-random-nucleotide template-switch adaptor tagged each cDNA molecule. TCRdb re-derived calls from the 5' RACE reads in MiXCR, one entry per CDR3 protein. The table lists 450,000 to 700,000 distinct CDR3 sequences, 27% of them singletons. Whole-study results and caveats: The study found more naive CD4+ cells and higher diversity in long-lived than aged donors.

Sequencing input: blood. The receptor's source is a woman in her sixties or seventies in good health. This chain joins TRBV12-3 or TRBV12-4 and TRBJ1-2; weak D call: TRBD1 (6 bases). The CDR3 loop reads CASSPLNRAGYTF. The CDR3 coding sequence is TGTGCCAGCAGTCCCCTTAACAGGGCTGGCTACACCTTC.